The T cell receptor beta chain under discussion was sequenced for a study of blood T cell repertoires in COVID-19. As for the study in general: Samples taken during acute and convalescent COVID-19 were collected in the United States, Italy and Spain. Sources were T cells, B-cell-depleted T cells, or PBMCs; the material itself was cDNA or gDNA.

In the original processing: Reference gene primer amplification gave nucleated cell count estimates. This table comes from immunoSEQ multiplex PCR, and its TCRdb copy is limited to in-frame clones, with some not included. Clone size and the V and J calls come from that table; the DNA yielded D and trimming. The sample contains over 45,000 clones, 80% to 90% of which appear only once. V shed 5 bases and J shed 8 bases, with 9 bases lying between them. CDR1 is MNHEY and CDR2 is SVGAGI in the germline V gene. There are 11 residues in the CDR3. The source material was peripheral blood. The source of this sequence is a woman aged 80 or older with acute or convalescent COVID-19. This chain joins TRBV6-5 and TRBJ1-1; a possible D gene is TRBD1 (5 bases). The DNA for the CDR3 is TGTGCCAGCAGTCGAGACAGAGAAGCTTTCTTT. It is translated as CASSRDREAFF.